This T cell receptor (beta chain) was sequenced in a study of T cell repertoires in cytomegalovirus infection. TCRdb re-derived calls from the reads in MiXCR, one entry per CDR3 protein. The table includes approximately 400,000 distinct CDR3 sequences, approximately 31% detected once. V was pared by 5 bases and J by 9 bases, with 12 bases of the junction left unmatched. Germline values: CDR1 SGHTA, CDR2 FQGNSA. The CDR3 length is 14 residues. This clonotype was seen ten or more times. The chain has TRBV7-2 and TRBJ1-1, with 7 bases lining up with TRBD1. The sequencing input was PBMCs. The TCR sequence derives from a human donor in good health (CMV status not recorded). Some clones in this sample may be carry-over from other donors' samples. The CDR3 protein is CASSQTNLQGKAFF. The CDR3 DNA sequence: TGTGCCAGCAGCCAGACCAACCTACAGGGGAAAGCTTTCTTT.